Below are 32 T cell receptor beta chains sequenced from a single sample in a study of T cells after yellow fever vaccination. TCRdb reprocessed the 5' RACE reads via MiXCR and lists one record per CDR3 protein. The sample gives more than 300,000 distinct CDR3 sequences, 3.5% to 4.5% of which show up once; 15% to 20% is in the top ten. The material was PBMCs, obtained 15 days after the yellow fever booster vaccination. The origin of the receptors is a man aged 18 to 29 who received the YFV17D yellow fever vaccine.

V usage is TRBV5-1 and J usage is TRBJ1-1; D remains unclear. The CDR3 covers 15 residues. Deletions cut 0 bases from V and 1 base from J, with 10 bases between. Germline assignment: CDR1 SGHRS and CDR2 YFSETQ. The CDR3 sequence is CASSLELAENTEAFF. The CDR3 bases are TGCGCCAGCAGCTTGGAGTTAGCGGAGAACACTGAAGCTTTCTTT.

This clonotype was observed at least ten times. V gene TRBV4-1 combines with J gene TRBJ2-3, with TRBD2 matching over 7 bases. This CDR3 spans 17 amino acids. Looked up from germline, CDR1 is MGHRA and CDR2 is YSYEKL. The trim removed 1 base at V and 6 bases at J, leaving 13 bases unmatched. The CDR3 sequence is CASSQGLADVVWDTQYF. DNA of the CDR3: TGCGCCAGCAGCCAAGGACTAGCAGATGTGGTTTGGGATACGCAGTATTTT.

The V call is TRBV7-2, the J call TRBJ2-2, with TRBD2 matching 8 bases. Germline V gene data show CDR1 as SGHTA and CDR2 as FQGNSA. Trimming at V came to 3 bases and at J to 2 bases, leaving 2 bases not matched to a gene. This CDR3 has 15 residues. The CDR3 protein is CASSFTSGNTGELFF. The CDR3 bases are TGTGCCAGCAGCTTTACTAGCGGAAACACCGGGGAGCTGTTTTTT.

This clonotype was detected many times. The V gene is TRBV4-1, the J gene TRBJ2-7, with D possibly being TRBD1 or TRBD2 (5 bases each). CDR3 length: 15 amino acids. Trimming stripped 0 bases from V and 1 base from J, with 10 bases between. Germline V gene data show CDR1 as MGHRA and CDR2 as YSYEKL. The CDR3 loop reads CASSQDPGASYEQYF. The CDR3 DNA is TGCGCCAGCAGCCAAGATCCCGGGGCATCCTACGAGCAGTACTTC.

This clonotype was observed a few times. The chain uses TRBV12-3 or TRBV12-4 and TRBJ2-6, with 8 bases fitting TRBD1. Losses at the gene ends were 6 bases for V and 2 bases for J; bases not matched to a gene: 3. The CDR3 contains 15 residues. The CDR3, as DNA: TGTGCCAGCAGAAGACAGGGGACTGGGGCCAACGTCCTGACTTTC. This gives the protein CASRRQGTGANVLTF.

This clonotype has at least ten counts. CDR3 sequence: CASSPSGAAYNEQFF. For the CDR3, the DNA is TGCGCCAGCAGCCCTTCAGGGGCTGCCTACAATGAGCAGTTCTTC. The V gene is TRBV5-1, the J gene TRBJ2-1; possible D gene TRBD1, 6 bases. CDR1 and CDR2 from the germline V gene are SGHRS and YFSETQ. CDR3 length: 15 residues. V was clipped by 4 bases and J by 2 bases, with 13 bases between them.

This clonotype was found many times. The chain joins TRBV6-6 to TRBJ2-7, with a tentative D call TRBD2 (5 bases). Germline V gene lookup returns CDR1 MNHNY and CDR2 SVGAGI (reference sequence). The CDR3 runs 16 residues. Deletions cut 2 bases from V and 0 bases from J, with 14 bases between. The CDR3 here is CASSYGGGSSSYEQYV. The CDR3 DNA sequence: TGTGCCAGCAGTTACGGCGGCGGGTCGAGCTCCTACGAGCAGTACGTC.

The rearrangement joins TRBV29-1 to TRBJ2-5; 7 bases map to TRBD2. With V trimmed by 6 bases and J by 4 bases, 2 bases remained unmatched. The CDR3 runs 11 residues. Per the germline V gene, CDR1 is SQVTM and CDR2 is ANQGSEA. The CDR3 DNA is TGCAGCGTAAAGCGGGGAGAGACCCAGTACTTC. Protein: CSVKRGETQYF.

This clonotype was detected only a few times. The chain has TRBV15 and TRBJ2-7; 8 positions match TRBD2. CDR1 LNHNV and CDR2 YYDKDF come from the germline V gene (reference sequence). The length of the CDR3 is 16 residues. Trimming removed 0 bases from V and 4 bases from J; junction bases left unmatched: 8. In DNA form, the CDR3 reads TGTGCCACCAGCAGAGATCGGGGGGGGAAGGAATACGAGCAGTACTTC. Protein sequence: CATSRDRGGKEYEQYF.

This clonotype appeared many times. The CDR3 protein is CASRAQIHEQFF. CDR3 nucleotides: TGTGCCAGCAGAGCCCAGATCCATGAGCAGTTCTTC. The chain carries TRBV12-3 or TRBV12-4 and TRBJ2-1; D not certain. The length of the CDR3 is 12 residues. Trimming pared 6 bases from V and 8 bases from J, leaving 11 bases between.

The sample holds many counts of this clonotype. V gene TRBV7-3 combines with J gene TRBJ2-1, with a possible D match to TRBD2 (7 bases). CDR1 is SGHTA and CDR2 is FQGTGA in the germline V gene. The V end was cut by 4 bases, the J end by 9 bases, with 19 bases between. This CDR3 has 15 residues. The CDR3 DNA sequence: TGTGCCAGCAGCTCATCGGGGGGCCATTTTATTGAGCAGTTCTTC. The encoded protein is CASSSSGGHFIEQFF.

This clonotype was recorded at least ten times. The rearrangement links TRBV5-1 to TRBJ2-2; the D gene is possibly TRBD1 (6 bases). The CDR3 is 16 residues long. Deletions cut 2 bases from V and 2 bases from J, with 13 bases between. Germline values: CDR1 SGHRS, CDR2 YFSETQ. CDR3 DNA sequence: TGCGCCAGCAGCTTACAGGGAATGGGAAACACCGGGGAGCTGTTTTTT. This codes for CASSLQGMGNTGELFF.

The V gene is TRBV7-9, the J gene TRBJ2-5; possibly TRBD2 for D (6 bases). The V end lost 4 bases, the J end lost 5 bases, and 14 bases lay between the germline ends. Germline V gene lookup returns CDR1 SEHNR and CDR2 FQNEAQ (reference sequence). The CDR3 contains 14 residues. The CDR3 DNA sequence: TGTGCCAGCAGCTCCCAAGCGGGTCTGGAGACCCAGTACTTC. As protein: CASSSQAGLETQYF.

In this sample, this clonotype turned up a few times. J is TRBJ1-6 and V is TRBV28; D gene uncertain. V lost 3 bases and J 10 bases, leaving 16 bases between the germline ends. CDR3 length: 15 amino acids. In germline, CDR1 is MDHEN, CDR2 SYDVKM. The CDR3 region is CASSFASTDESPLHF. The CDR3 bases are TGTGCCAGCAGTTTTGCATCGACCGATGAATCACCCCTCCACTTT.

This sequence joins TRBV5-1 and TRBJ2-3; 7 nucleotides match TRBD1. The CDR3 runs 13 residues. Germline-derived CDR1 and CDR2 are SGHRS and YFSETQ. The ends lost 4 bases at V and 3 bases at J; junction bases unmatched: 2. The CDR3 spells CASSQGETDTQYF. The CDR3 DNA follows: TGCGCCAGCAGCCAGGGGGAGACAGATACGCAGTATTTT.

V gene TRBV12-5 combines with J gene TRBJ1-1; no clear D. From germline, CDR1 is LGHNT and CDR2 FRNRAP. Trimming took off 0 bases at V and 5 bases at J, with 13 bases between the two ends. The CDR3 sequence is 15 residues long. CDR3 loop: CASGLVQGIGTEAFF. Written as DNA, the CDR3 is TGTGCTAGTGGTTTGGTACAAGGTATTGGAACTGAAGCTTTCTTT.

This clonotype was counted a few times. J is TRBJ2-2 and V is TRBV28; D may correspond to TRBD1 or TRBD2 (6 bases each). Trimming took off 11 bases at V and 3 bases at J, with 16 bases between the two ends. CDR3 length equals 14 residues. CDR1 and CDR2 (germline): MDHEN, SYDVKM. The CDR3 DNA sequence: TGTGCCCTCAAAGGGGGAGGCTACACCGGGGAGCTGTTTTTT. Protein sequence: CALKGGGYTGELFF.

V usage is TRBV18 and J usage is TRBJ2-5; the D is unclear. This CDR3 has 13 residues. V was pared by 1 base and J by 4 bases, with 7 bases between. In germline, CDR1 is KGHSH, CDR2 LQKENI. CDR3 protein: CASSPRSGETQYF. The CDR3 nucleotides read TGTGCCAGCTCACCACGCTCGGGAGAGACCCAGTACTTC.

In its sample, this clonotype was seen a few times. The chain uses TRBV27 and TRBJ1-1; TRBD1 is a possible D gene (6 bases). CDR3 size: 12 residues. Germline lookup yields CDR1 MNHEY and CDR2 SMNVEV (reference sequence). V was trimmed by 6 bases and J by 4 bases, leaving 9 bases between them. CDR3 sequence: CASRQGGTEAFF. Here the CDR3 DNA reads TGTGCCAGCAGACAGGGAGGCACTGAAGCTTTCTTT.

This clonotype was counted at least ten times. The CDR3 is CASSVVGGPSSYNEQFF. CDR3 DNA sequence: TGTGCCAGCAGCGTAGTGGGGGGTCCCAGCTCCTACAATGAGCAGTTCTTC. The rearrangement uses TRBV9 and TRBJ2-1; perhaps TRBD2 as D (6 bases). This CDR3 has 17 amino acids. Trimming left V 0 bases short and J 0 bases short, with 13 bases between. Germline CDR1 reads SGDLS; CDR2 reads YYNGEE.

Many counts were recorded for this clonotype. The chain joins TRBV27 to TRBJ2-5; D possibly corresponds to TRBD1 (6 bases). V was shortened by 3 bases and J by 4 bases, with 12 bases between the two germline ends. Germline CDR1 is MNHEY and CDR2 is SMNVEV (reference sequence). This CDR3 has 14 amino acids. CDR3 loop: CASSFVGARETQYF. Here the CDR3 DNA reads TGTGCCAGCAGTTTTGTGGGGGCTAGAGAGACCCAGTACTTC.

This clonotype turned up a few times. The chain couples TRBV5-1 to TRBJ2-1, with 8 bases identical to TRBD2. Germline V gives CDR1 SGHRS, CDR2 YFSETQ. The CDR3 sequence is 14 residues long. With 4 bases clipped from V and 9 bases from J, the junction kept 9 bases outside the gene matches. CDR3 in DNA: TGCGCCAGCAGCGAGGGAGCGGGGGCAGTTGAGCAGTTCTTC. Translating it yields CASSEGAGAVEQFF.

The CDR3 nucleotides are TGTGCCAGCAGATCGGGCTCCTTCGGGGAGCTGTTTTTT. Translating it yields CASRSGSFGELFF. The rearrangement joins TRBV7-3 to TRBJ2-2, with D hard to call. V lost 6 bases and J 7 bases, leaving 12 bases between the germline ends. This CDR3 spans 13 amino acids. CDR1 and CDR2 (germline): SGHTA, FQGTGA. Filled out from reference TRBV7-3 and TRBJ2-2, the complete variable domain reads GAGVSQTPSNKVTEKGKYVELRCDPISGHTALYWYRQSLGQGPEFLIYFQGTGAADDSGLPNDRFFAVRPEGSVSTLKIQRTERGDSAVYLCASRSGSFGELFFGEGSRLTVL.

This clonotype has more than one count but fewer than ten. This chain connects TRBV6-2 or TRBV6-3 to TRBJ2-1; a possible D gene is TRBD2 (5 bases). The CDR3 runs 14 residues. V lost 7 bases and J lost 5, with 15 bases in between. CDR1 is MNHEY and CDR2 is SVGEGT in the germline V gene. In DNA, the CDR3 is TGTGCCAGCACCAACCGGTCCGGGGACAATGAGCAGTTCTTC. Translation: CASTNRSGDNEQFF.

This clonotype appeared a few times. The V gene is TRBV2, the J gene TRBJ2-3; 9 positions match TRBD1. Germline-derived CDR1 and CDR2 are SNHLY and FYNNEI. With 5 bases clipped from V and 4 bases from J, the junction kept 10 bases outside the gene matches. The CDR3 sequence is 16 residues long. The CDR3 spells CASSTWTGASADTQYF. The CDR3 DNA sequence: TGTGCCAGCAGTACCTGGACAGGGGCCAGCGCAGATACGCAGTATTTT.

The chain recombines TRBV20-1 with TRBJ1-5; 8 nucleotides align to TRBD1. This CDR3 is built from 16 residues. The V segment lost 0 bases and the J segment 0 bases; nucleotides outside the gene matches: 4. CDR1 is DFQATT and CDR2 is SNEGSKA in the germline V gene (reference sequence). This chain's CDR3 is CSARDPQGDSNQPQHF. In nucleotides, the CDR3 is TGCAGTGCTAGAGACCCACAGGGGGATAGCAATCAGCCCCAGCATTTT.

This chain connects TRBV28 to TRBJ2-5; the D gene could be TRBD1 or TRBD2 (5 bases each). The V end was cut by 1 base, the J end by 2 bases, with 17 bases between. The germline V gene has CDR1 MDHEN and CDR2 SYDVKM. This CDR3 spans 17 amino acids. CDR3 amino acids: CASSLFGPGSGQETQYF. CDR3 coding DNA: TGTGCCAGCAGTTTATTTGGTCCAGGGTCGGGACAAGAGACCCAGTACTTC. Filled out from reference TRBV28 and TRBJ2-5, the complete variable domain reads DVKVTQSSRYLVKRTGEKVFLECVQDMDHENMFWYRQDPGLGLRLIYFSYDVKMKEKGDIPEGYSVSREKKERFSLILESASTNQTSMYLCASSLFGPGSGQETQYFGPGTRLLVL.

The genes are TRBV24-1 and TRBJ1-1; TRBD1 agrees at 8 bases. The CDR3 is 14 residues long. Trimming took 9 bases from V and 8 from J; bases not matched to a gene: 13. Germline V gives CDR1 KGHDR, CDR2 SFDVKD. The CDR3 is CATDTRQGTREAFF. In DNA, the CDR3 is TGTGCCACCGATACCCGACAGGGGACAAGGGAAGCTTTCTTT.

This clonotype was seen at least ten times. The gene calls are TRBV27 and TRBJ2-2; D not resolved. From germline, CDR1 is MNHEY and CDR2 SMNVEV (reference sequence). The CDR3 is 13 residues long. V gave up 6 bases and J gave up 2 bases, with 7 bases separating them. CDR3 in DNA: TGTGCCAGCAGCCGCAGCAACACCGGGGAGCTGTTTTTT. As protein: CASSRSNTGELFF.

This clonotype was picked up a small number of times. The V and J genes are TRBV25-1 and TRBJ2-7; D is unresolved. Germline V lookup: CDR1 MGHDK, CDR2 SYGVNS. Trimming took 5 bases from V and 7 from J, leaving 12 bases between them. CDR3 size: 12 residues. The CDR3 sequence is CASSFGPGEQYV. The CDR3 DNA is TGTGCCAGCAGTTTCGGACCTGGGGAGCAGTACGTC.

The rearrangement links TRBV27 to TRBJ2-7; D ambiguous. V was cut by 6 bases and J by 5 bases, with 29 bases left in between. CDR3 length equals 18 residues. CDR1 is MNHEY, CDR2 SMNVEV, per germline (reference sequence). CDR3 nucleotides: TGTGCCAGCAGAGAAGGCCAATGGGCCGGATCCCTTTATCACGAGCAGTACTTC. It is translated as CASREGQWAGSLYHEQYF.

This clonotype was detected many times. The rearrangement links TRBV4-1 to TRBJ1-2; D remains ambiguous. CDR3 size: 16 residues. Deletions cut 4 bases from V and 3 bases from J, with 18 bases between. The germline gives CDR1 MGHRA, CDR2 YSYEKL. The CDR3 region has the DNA TGCGCCAGCAGCCCTATTTTCGGAGAAGGCGACTATGGCTACACCTTC. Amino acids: CASSPIFGEGDYGYTF.